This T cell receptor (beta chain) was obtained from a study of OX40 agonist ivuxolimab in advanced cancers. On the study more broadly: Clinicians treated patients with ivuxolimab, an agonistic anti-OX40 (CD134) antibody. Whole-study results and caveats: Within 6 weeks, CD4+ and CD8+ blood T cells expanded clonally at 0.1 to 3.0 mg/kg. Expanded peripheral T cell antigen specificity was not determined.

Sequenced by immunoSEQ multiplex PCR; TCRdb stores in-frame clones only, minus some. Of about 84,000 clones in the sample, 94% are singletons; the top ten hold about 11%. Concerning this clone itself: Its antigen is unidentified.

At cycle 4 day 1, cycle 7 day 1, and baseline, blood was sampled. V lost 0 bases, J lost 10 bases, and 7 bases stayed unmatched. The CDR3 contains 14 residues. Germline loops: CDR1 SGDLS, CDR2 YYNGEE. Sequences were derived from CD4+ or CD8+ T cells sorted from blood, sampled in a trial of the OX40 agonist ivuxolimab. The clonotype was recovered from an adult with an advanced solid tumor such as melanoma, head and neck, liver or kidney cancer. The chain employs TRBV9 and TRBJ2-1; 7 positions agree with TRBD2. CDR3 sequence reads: CASSVASGMREQFF. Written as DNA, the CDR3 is TGTGCCAGCAGCGTAGCCAGCGGGATGAGGGAGCAGTTCTTC.